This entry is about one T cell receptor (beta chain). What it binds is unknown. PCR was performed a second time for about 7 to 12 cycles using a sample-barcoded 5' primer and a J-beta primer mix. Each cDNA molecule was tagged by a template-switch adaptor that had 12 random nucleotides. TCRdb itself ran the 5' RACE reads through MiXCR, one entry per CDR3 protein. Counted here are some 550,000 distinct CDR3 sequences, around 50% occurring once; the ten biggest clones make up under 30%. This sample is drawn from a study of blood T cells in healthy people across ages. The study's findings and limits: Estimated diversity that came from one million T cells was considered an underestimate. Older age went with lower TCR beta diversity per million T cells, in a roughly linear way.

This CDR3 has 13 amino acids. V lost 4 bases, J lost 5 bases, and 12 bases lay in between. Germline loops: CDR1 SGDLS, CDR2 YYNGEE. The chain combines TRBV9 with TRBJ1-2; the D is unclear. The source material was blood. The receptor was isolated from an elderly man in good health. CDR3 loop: CASSPRDDYGYTF. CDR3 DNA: TGTGCCAGCAGCCCTAGGGATGATTATGGCTACACCTTC.